This TCR beta chain was captured in a study of cytomegalovirus exposure and HLA in healthy donors. The overall study: HLA-typed donors were the source of 82 million or so unique TCRs, which an early data release held.

The PCR had 60 Vbeta and 13 Jbeta primers. Clones were read by immunoSEQ multiplex PCR, and TCRdb kept only the in-frame ones, dropping some. The table lists about 77,000 clones, about 73% of them singletons. CDR1 SGHNT and CDR2 YYREEE come from the germline V gene (reference sequence). With 4 bases removed from V and 1 base from J, the gap between germline ends came to 11 bases. The length of the CDR3 is 14 residues. A single count supports this clone. This chain uses TRBV5-4 with TRBJ2-5; TRBD2 is a possible D gene (5 bases). The receptor comes from a man in his forties in good health and CMV-seronegative. The sequencing sample was made of PBMCs. The CDR3: CASSRVGVQETQYF. In DNA, the CDR3 is TGTGCCAGCAGCAGGGTCGGGGTCCAAGAGACCCAGTACTTC.